Detailed here is one T cell receptor beta chain. Trimming at V came to 5 bases and at J to 3 bases, leaving 8 bases not matched to a gene. CDR3 length: 15 amino acids. CDR1 SQVTM and CDR2 ANQGSEA come from the germline V gene. The TCRbeta library was prepared with unique molecular identifiers. TCRdb independently ran MiXCR on the PCR reads; one entry per CDR3 protein. The sample shows about 980,000 distinct CDR3 sequences, roughly 29% of them seen only once. These data belong to a study of T-cell reconstitution after alpha-beta-depleted transplantation in children. This rearrangement joins TRBV29-1 to TRBJ1-1, with 11 bases identical to TRBD1. This receptor was obtained from a boy younger than two who had a stem cell transplant for SCID, so the T cells may come from the graft donor. The sequences come from PBMCs, mostly from graft donor cells, collected 360 days after TCRalphabeta/CD19-depleted stem cell transplant. The CDR3 region has the DNA TGCAGCGTTACCGGGACAGGGGGGGAGGACACTGAAGCTTTCTTT. Translation gives CSVTGTGGEDTEAFF.